Included here is one T cell receptor beta chain sequence, with context. This entry comes from a study of blood T cell repertoires in COVID-19. Study as a whole: Researchers got acute and convalescent COVID-19 samples from the United States, Italy and Spain. Sources were T cells, B-cell-depleted T cells, or PBMCs; the material itself was cDNA or gDNA.

TCRdb keeps only in-frame clones here, not all; method: immunoSEQ multiplex PCR. This sample has about 180,000 clones; approximately 90% occur once, and the top ten carry roughly 3.7%. Source material: peripheral blood. The source is a woman in her 30s with acute or convalescent COVID-19.

CDR3 residues: CATPLGAETQYF. CDR3 DNA sequence: TGTGCCACCCCTCTAGGGGCCGAGACCCAGTACTTC. The rearrangement uses TRBV6-4 and TRBJ2-5; tentatively, D is TRBD1 (5 bases). The CDR3 is made up of 12 amino acids. Looked up from germline, CDR1 is MRHNA and CDR2 is SNTAGT. The V and J ends lost 10 bases and 5 bases respectively, with 14 bases between them.